Below are 2 T cell receptor beta chains sequenced from a single sample in a study of T cell changes during pregnancy in multiple sclerosis. The repertoire was sequenced with immunoSEQ multiplex PCR; TCRdb's copy has only in-frame clones and lacks some. This sample yields about 29,000 clones, of which about nine tenths are seen a single time; 6.2% belongs to the top ten. Sample: CD8+ T cells from peripheral blood mononuclear cells, taken before pregnancy. These receptors were taken from a female donor with multiple sclerosis, enrolled in a pregnancy study.

The rearrangement joins TRBV5-6 to TRBJ2-7; perhaps TRBD2 as D (6 bases). The CDR3 is 14 residues long. The V end lost 0 bases, the J end lost 7 bases, and 14 bases lay between the germline ends. CDR1 and CDR2 from the germline V gene are SGHDT and YYEEEE. The CDR3 DNA sequence: TGTGCCAGCAGCTTGGGCGCCGGGGGACGGGAGCAGTACTTC. Encoded protein: CASSLGAGGREQYF.

This clone was seen only once. The gene calls are TRBV7-6 and TRBJ2-1, with D possibly TRBD2 on 5 matching bases. From germline, CDR1 is SGHVS and CDR2 FNYEAQ. Trimming removed 5 bases at V and 7 bases at J, with 24 bases between. CDR3 length equals 17 residues. DNA of the CDR3: TGTGCCAGCAGCCTGCGCCCCTTGGGCTATTCGGGGAATGAGCAGTTCTTC. Protein: CASSLRPLGYSGNEQFF.